The entry that follows covers one T cell receptor beta chain sequence. Its antigen is undetermined. The repertoire was sequenced with immunoSEQ multiplex PCR; TCRdb's copy has only in-frame clones and lacks some. The sample yields 160,000 or so clones, almost 90% seen once. The data were obtained in a study of T cell responses to AZD1222 COVID-19 vaccine. The V gene's germline CDR1 is MNHNS and CDR2 SASEGT. V was pared by 3 bases and J by 0 bases, with 5 bases between. The CDR3 runs to 13 residues. Regarding the study as a whole: Spike-wide coverage was observed for vaccine-associated CD4 TCRs, with dominant responses at 160-218 and 743-854. Nearly half of spike-specific TCRs reportedly target variant regions that are unmutated in the B.1.351 and B.1.1.7 variants.

Sequences were derived from peripheral blood, sampled on day 0 of AZD1222 vaccination. The chain couples TRBV6-1 to TRBJ1-1; D ambiguous. The TCR sequence derives from an adult in good health. CDR3 sequence: CASSENLNTEAFF. CDR3 nucleotides: TGTGCCAGCAGTGAGAACCTGAACACTGAAGCTTTCTTT.